These T cell receptor beta chains were read from a single sample in a study of T-cell reconstitution after alpha-beta-depleted transplantation in children. TCRdb called the PCR reads again in MiXCR, with one record for every CDR3 protein. In the table there are 400,000 to 500,000 distinct CDR3 sequences, roughly a tenth of which are singletons. The material sequenced was PBMCs from the stem cell graft donor, taken from the stem cell graft. The receptors were gathered from a human donor who donated a stem cell graft to a child with acute myeloid leukemia. CDR3s include the opening cysteine and the closing phenylalanine or tryptophan. Each record gives: J gene, D gene, V gene, clone size, CDR3 protein, CDR3 DNA. A D gene is named only where the DNA matches it firmly. Where a row states a size, it is once, few, many or the class of an expanded clone; other rows omit it.

J: TRBJ2-7; D: TRBD2; V: TRBV4-2; size: many; CDR3: CASSQEPAGGSYEQYF; DNA: TGTGCCAGCAGCCAAGAACCAGCGGGAGGCTCCTACGAGCAGTACTTC
J: TRBJ2-5; D: TRBD2; V: TRBV4-1; size: -; CDR3: CASSPSGGAYQETQYF; DNA: TGCGCCAGCAGCCCAAGCGGGGGGGCGTACCAAGAGACCCAGTACTTC
J: TRBJ1-1; D: -; V: TRBV21-1; size: few; CDR3: CASSKTVQGLNTEAFF; DNA: TGTGCCAGCAGCAAAACTGTACAGGGGCTGAACACTGAAGCTTTCTTT
J: TRBJ1-1; D: -; V: TRBV5-1; size: many; CDR3: CASSLAPGQQREAFF; DNA: TGCGCCAGCAGCTTGGCTCCGGGACAACAAAGAGAAGCTTTCTTT
J: TRBJ2-3; D: -; V: TRBV29-1; size: few; CDR3: CSVEDRTRTDTQYF; DNA: TGCAGCGTTGAAGATCGCACACGGACAGATACGCAGTATTTT
J: TRBJ2-5; D: TRBD2; V: TRBV5-1; size: once; CDR3: CASSPVSGGKQETQYF; DNA: TGCGCCAGCAGTCCAGTTAGCGGGGGGAAACAAGAGACCCAGTACTTC
J: TRBJ2-2; D: TRBD1; V: TRBV7-9; size: -; CDR3: CASRFSGQGSGELFF; DNA: TGTGCCAGCAGATTTTCGGGACAGGGGTCCGGGGAGCTGTTTTTT
J: TRBJ1-6; D: -; V: TRBV20-1; size: few; CDR3: CSASVTDNSPLHF; DNA: TGCAGTGCGTCCGTGACTGATAATTCACCCCTCCACTTT
J: TRBJ1-1; D: -; V: TRBV27; size: -; CDR3: CASSLRGITEAFF; DNA: TGTGCCAGCAGTTTACGGGGCATCACTGAAGCTTTCTTT
J: TRBJ2-1; D: -; V: TRBV28; size: many; CDR3: CASSLGGPSYNEQFF; DNA: TGTGCCAGCAGTTTGGGGGGACCCTCCTACAATGAGCAGTTCTTC
J: TRBJ2-3; D: -; V: TRBV3-1; size: few; CDR3: CASSQVVNTQYF; DNA: TGTGCCAGCAGCCAAGTGGTAAATACGCAGTATTTT
J: TRBJ1-2; D: TRBD1; V: TRBV18; size: few; CDR3: CASSPGQAVTYGYTF; DNA: TGTGCCAGCTCACCCGGACAGGCCGTCACCTATGGCTACACCTTC
J: TRBJ2-5; D: TRBD2; V: TRBV5-6; size: few; CDR3: CASSLLSGSYQETQYF; DNA: TGTGCCAGCAGCTTGCTTAGCGGGAGTTACCAAGAGACCCAGTACTTC
J: TRBJ2-1; D: -; V: TRBV5-8; size: many; CDR3: CASSFGGRNEQFF; DNA: TGTGCCAGCAGCTTTGGGGGGCGCAATGAGCAGTTCTTC
J: TRBJ2-3; D: TRBD2; V: TRBV12-3/TRBV12-4; size: -; CDR3: CASSTGGGATDTQYF; DNA: TGTGCCAGCAGTACCGGCGGGGGGGCTACAGATACGCAGTATTTT
J: TRBJ2-3; D: -; V: TRBV15; size: many; CDR3: CATSTVADTQYF; DNA: TGTGCCACCAGCACCGTGGCAGATACGCAGTATTTT
J: TRBJ2-5; D: TRBD2; V: TRBV25-1; size: few; CDR3: CASSETFGSGSPETQYF; DNA: TGTGCCAGCAGTGAGACCTTTGGGAGCGGGAGCCCTGAGACCCAGTACTTC
J: TRBJ2-6; D: -; V: TRBV27; size: many; CDR3: CAIKRGFGANVLTF; DNA: TGTGCCATTAAACGGGGATTTGGGGCCAACGTCCTGACTTTC
J: TRBJ2-5; D: -; V: TRBV12-3/TRBV12-4; size: -; CDR3: CASRRTGRMTQYF; DNA: TGTGCCAGCAGACGTACTGGTCGGATGACCCAGTACTTC
J: TRBJ1-2; D: TRBD1; V: TRBV6-5; size: many; CDR3: CASSWDSNYGYTF; DNA: TGTGCCAGCAGTTGGGACAGCAACTATGGCTACACCTTC
J: TRBJ2-7; D: TRBD1; V: TRBV20-1; size: -; CDR3: CSAKTGPHEQYF; DNA: TGCAGTGCAAAGACAGGGCCCCACGAGCAGTACTTC
J: TRBJ2-2; D: -; V: TRBV20-1; size: -; CDR3: CSARPIQGTHTGELFF; DNA: TGCAGTGCTAGACCCATACAGGGTACGCACACCGGGGAGCTGTTTTTT
J: TRBJ2-5; D: TRBD1; V: TRBV15; size: many; CDR3: CATSRTQGAAETQYF; DNA: TGTGCCACCAGCAGGACCCAGGGGGCCGCGGAGACCCAGTACTTC
J: TRBJ2-1; D: -; V: TRBV29-1; size: few; CDR3: CSVQTSNRDGEQFF; DNA: TGCAGCGTTCAAACGAGTAATAGGGATGGTGAGCAGTTCTTC
J: TRBJ1-4; D: -; V: TRBV29-1; size: many; CDR3: CSVGTGREKLFF; DNA: TGCAGCGTTGGAACAGGTCGAGAAAAACTGTTTTTT
J: TRBJ1-4; D: -; V: TRBV7-2; size: -; CDR3: CARSPETGRANEKLFF; DNA: TGTGCCCGCAGCCCTGAAACAGGGCGGGCTAATGAAAAACTGTTTTTT
J: TRBJ1-2; D: -; V: TRBV5-1; size: few; CDR3: CASSLETGRSPRGYTF; DNA: TGCGCCAGCAGCTTGGAGACGGGGCGCTCTCCGCGGGGCTACACCTTC
J: TRBJ1-5; D: -; V: TRBV6-5; size: -; CDR3: CASSYGQFSNQPQHF; DNA: TGTGCCAGCAGTTACGGACAGTTTAGCAATCAGCCCCAGCATTTT